The source of this T cell receptor beta chain is a study of blood T cell repertoires in COVID-19. V dropped 0 bases and J dropped 6 bases, with 10 bases sitting between them. The CDR3 is 14 residues long. The germline CDR1 and CDR2 sequences are SGHRS and YFSETQ. Assay: immunoSEQ multiplex PCR; the TCRdb copy retains only in-frame clones and omits some. In the table there are about 58,000 clones, 83% of which are singletons. This receptor was obtained from a man aged 45 to 65 with COVID-19, enrolled during active disease. The V call is TRBV5-1, the J call TRBJ2-1; D is possibly TRBD2 (5 bases). The sequenced sample was peripheral blood. CDR3 bases: TGCGCCAGCAGCTTGGGAGGGTTTGCCAATGAGCAGTTCTTC. This codes for CASSLGGFANEQFF. Variable domain in full (rest from reference TRBV5-1 and TRBJ2-1): KAGVTQTPRYLIKTRGQQVTLSCSPISGHRSVSWYQQTPGQGLQFLFEYFSETQRNKGNFPGRFSGRQFSNSRSEMNVSTLELGDSALYLCASSLGGFANEQFFGPGTRLTVL.